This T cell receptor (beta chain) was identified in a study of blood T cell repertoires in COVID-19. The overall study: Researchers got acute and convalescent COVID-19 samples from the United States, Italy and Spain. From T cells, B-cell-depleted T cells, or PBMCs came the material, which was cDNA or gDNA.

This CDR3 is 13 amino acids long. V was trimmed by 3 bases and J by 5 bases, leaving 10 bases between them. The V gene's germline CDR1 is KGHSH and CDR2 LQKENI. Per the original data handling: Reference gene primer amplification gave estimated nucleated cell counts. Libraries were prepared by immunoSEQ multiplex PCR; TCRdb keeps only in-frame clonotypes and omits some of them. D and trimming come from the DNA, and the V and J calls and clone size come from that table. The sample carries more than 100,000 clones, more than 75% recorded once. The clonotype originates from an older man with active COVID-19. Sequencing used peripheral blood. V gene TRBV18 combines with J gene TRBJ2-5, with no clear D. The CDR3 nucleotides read TGTGCCAGCTCACCTCCCACTCGGGAGACCCAGTACTTC. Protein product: CASSPPTRETQYF.